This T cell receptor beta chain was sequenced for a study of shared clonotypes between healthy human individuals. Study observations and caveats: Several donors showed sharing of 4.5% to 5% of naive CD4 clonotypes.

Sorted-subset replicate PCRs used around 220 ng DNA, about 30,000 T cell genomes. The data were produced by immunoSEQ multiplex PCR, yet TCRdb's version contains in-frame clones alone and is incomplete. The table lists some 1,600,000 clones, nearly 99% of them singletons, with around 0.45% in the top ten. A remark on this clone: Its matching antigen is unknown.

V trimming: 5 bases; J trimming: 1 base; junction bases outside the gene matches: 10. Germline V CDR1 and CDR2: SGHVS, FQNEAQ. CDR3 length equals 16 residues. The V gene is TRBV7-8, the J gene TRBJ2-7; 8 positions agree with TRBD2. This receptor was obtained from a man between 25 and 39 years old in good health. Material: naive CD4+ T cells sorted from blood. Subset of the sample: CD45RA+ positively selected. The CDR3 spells CASSLFWREESYEQYF. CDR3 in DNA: TGTGCCAGCAGCCTGTTCTGGCGGGAGGAGTCCTACGAGCAGTACTTC.